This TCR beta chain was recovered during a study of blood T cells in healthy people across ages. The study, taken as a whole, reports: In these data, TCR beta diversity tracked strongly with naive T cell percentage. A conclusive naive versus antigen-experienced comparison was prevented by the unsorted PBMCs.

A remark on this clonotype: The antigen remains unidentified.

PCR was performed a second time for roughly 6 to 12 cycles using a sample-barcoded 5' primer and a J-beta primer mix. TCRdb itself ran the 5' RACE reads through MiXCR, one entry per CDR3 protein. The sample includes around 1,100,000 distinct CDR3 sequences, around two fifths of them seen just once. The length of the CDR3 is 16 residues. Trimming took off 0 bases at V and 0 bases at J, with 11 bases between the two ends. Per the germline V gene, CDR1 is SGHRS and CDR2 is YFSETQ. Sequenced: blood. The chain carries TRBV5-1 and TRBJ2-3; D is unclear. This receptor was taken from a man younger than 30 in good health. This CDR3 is CASSLGPLGSTDTQYF. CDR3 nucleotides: TGCGCCAGCAGCTTGGGACCGTTAGGTAGCACAGATACGCAGTATTTT.